Listed here is a single TCR beta chain. No antigen is known for it. This specimen belongs to a study of cytomegalovirus exposure and HLA in healthy donors. Looking at the study overall: Among 150 million to 200 million T cells, an earlier analysis found around 100 million unique TCR beta sequences. Findings and limits, study-wide: By HLA locus, TCR association rates varied in a later analysis, with DRB1 showing the most and HLA-C the fewest. Sequencing likely produced, as an artifact, a cluster of highly shared sequence variants.

The study ran its PCR with 60 Vbeta and 13 Jbeta primers. Per the original data handling: Later reanalysis found tens of millions of unique TCR beta chains, about 10 million of them shared. Libraries were prepared by immunoSEQ multiplex PCR; TCRdb keeps only in-frame clonotypes and omits some of them. V and J calls and clone size are given by that table; D and trimming were obtained from the DNA. The sample consists of approximately 220,000 clones, 65% to 90% of them appearing once. Germline V CDR1 and CDR2: MNHEY, SMNVEV (reference sequence). J lost 6 bases, V lost 3 bases, and 4 bases had no gene match. The CDR3 has 13 residues.

The sample was PBMCs. This chain uses TRBV27 with TRBJ1-2; TRBD1 matches at 7 bases. The TCR sequence derives from a girl under 18 in good health and CMV-seronegative. DNA for the CDR3: TGTGCCAGCAGTTTGCAAGGGGGCCATGGCTACACCTTC. It yields the protein CASSLQGGHGYTF.